The 27 T cell receptor beta chains in this list originate from one sample, sequenced in a study of blood T cell repertoires in COVID-19. Measured with immunoSEQ multiplex PCR; TCRdb has only the in-frame clones, and not every one. This table has roughly 25,000 clones, 80% to 85% appearing once. The sequencing input was peripheral blood. These receptors came from a human donor in a cohort sampled during active COVID-19.

The rearrangement links TRBV7-2 to TRBJ2-5; TRBD2 might be the D (5 bases). Germline assignment: CDR1 SGHTA and CDR2 FQGNSA. The V and J ends lost 11 bases and 0 bases respectively, with 13 bases between them. There are 13 residues in the CDR3. The CDR3 DNA sequence: TGTGCCGCGGGCCCGGCCGACCAAGAGACCCAGTACTTC. Protein product: CAAGPADQETQYF.

This chain connects TRBV6-5 to TRBJ2-2; 7 bases line up with TRBD1. CDR3 length equals 15 residues. The V gene's germline CDR1 is MNHEY and CDR2 SVGAGI. Trimming removed 6 bases from V and 1 base from J; junction bases left unmatched: 5. CDR3 in DNA: TGTGCCAGCAGGGGAAGACAGGGGAACACCGGGGAGCTGTTTTTT. Amino acid sequence: CASRGRQGNTGELFF.

Within the sample, this clone is medium-sized. The chain recombines TRBV11-3 with TRBJ1-3; D uncertain. Trimming took 1 base from V and 0 from J, leaving 7 bases between them. Germline-derived CDR1 and CDR2 are SGHNT and YENEEA. The CDR3 is made up of 15 amino acids. As DNA, the CDR3 is TGTGCCAGCAGCTTAGCGCCGGTCTCTGGAAACACCATATATTTT. Its protein product is CASSLAPVSGNTIYF.

The V gene is TRBV7-2, the J gene TRBJ2-5; D uncertain. CDR1 and CDR2 from the germline V gene are SGHTA and FQGNSA. The CDR3 is 13 residues long. The V end was cut by 5 bases, the J end by 1 base, with 8 bases between. The chain's CDR3 is CASSIRVQETQYF. The CDR3 DNA reads TGTGCCAGCAGCATCCGGGTCCAAGAGACCCAGTACTTC.

J is TRBJ2-1 and V is TRBV6-5, with D tentatively TRBD2 (5 bases). Germline CDR1 MNHEY, CDR2 SVGAGI. Trimming shortened V by 5 bases and J by 0 bases, and 11 bases separated the two germline ends. The CDR3 runs 15 residues. CDR3 protein: CASSPSGSSYNEQFF. In nucleotides, the CDR3 is TGTGCCAGCAGTCCAAGCGGAAGCTCCTACAATGAGCAGTTCTTC.

The gene calls are TRBV2 and TRBJ2-7, with D unresolved. The ends were cut back, 6 bases at V and 4 bases at J, with 13 bases in the middle. Germline V gives CDR1 SNHLY, CDR2 FYNNEI. The length of the CDR3 is 13 residues. CDR3 nucleotide sequence: TGTGCCAGCAGAAGAACCACGAGGTACGAGCAGTACTTC. Its protein is CASRRTTRYEQYF.

The CDR3, as DNA: TGTGCCAGCGACGGGAGAGAAACCTACGAGCAGTACTTC. It is translated as CASDGRETYEQYF. The chain couples TRBV2 to TRBJ2-7; a possible D gene is TRBD2 (6 bases). V lost 8 bases, J lost 2 bases, and 13 bases lay in between. From germline, CDR1 is SNHLY and CDR2 FYNNEI. This CDR3 region has 13 residues.

The chain combines TRBV28 with TRBJ2-3; a possible D gene is TRBD1 (6 bases). Germline CDR1 and CDR2: MDHEN and SYDVKM. Between the trimmed V and J ends, which lost 5 bases and 3 bases, there was a span of 15 bases. This CDR3 has 15 amino acids. The CDR3 bases are TGTGCCAGCAGTCCCAGGGGCAGGGGAACAGATACGCAGTATTTT. This translates into CASSPRGRGTDTQYF.

This chain uses TRBV7-2 with TRBJ2-7, with D perhaps matching TRBD2 (6 bases). Trimming pared 5 bases from V and 3 bases from J, leaving 11 bases between. This CDR3 contains 13 residues. Germline V CDR1 and CDR2: SGHTA, FQGNSA. This CDR3 reads CASSPPGGYEQYF. CDR3 DNA: TGTGCCAGCAGCCCACCCGGGGGCTACGAGCAGTACTTC. Variable domain in full (rest from reference TRBV7-2 and TRBJ2-7): GAGVSQSPSNKVTEKGKDVELRCDPISGHTALYWYRQSLGQGLEFLIYFQGNSAPDKSGLPSDRFSAERTGGSVSTLTIQRTQQEDSAVYLCASSPPGGYEQYFGPGTRLTVT.

This clone is large (0.1 to 1%) by share. The V gene is TRBV4-1, the J gene TRBJ2-1; 10 bases line up with TRBD2. After removal of 3 bases from V and 8 bases from J, the junction contained 13 bases not matched to a gene. CDR1 is MGHRA and CDR2 is YSYEKL in the germline V gene. This CDR3 comprises 17 residues. In nucleotides, the CDR3 is TGCGCCAGCAGCCAGGGGACTAGCGCTTACCAACGGGATGAGCAGTTCTTC. This encodes CASSQGTSAYQRDEQFF.

CDR3 amino acids: CASSGQGGLAAFF. Written as DNA, the CDR3 is TGTGCCAGCAGCGGGCAGGGGGGACTGGCGGCTTTCTTT. The chain carries TRBV12-3 or TRBV12-4 and TRBJ1-1; 7 positions agree with TRBD1. The CDR3 has 13 residues. V shed 6 bases, J shed 11 bases, and the junction held 12 bases outside the gene matches.

The gene calls are TRBV5-4 and TRBJ1-1; weak D call: TRBD1 (6 bases). This CDR3 is built from 15 residues. V lost 4 bases, J lost 1 base, and 14 bases lay in between. In germline, CDR1 is SGHNT, CDR2 YYREEE (reference sequence). The CDR3 is CASSPSRTANTEAFF. The DNA of the CDR3 is TGTGCCAGCAGCCCGTCTAGGACAGCGAACACTGAAGCTTTCTTT. The variable domain in full, completed from reference TRBV5-4 and TRBJ1-1, reads ETGVTQSPTHLIKTRGQQVTLRCSSQSGHNTVSWYQQALGQGPQFIFQYYREEENGRGNFPPRFSGLQFPNYSSELNVNALELDDSALYLCASSPSRTANTEAFFGQGTRLTVV.

The chain couples TRBV3-1 (or the pseudogene TRBV3-2) to TRBJ2-1; TRBD2 is a possible D gene (6 bases). CDR1 and CDR2 from the germline V gene are LGHDT and YNNKEL (reference sequence). Trimming shortened V by 4 bases and J by 7 bases, and 14 bases separated the two germline ends. The CDR3 has 14 amino acids. Here the CDR3 reads CASSLPGEANEQFF. The CDR3 region has the DNA TGTGCCAGCAGCCTCCCGGGAGAAGCGAATGAGCAGTTCTTC.

The chain recombines TRBV5-1 with TRBJ1-1; tentative D call: TRBD1 (6 bases). The CDR3 sequence is 15 residues long. V was trimmed by 4 bases and J by 5 bases, leaving 18 bases between them. From germline, CDR1 is SGHRS and CDR2 YFSETQ. CDR3 sequence: CASSPGTRGITEAFF. The CDR3 nucleotides read TGCGCCAGCAGCCCGGGGACACGGGGAATAACTGAAGCTTTCTTT.

V gene TRBV21-1 combines with J gene TRBJ2-5; the table calls TRBD2, which could not be checked here. TRBV21-1 is a documented pseudogene. CDR3 size: 13 residues. The CDR3 nucleotides are TGTGCCAGCAGCAGCGGGGGTGCAGAGACCCAGTACTTC. Translating it yields CASSSGGAETQYF.

This clone was seen only a few times. CDR3 DNA sequence: TGTGCCAGCAGTCCTGACTTCTCGGGTGAGCAGTTCTTC. Protein sequence: CASSPDFSGEQFF. V gene TRBV2 combines with J gene TRBJ2-1; D gene uncertain. From germline, CDR1 is SNHLY and CDR2 FYNNEI. The CDR3 has 13 residues. The V and J ends lost 5 bases and 9 bases respectively, with 14 bases between them.

This clone was observed once. V gene TRBV29-1 combines with J gene TRBJ2-7, with D possibly TRBD2 on 6 matching bases. There are 15 residues in the CDR3. V lost 6 bases and J lost 0, with 18 bases in between. In germline, CDR1 is SQVTM, CDR2 ANQGSEA. DNA of the CDR3: TGCAGCGTGAAACAAGGACCGGGGGACTCCTACGAGCAGTACTTC. This encodes CSVKQGPGDSYEQYF.

J is TRBJ1-1 and V is TRBV27; D unclear. CDR1 and CDR2 from the germline V gene are MNHEY and SMNVEV (reference sequence). The V end was cut by 6 bases, the J end by 6 bases, with 20 bases between. The CDR3 has 15 amino acids. The CDR3 reads CASSSAETGSAEAFF. CDR3 nucleotides: TGTGCCAGCAGCTCCGCGGAGACTGGCAGCGCTGAAGCTTTCTTT.

This clone was seen just once. The chain uses TRBV19 and TRBJ1-3, with a possible D match to TRBD1 (6 bases). Germline V lookup: CDR1 LNHDA, CDR2 SQIVND (reference sequence). This CDR3 has 17 amino acids. V was pared by 3 bases and J by 0 bases, with 15 bases between. The CDR3 nucleotides are TGTGCCAGTAGTATGTATACAGGGTGGTACTCTGGAAACACCATATATTTT. Protein: CASSMYTGWYSGNTIYF.

This chain links TRBV10-2 with TRBJ2-1, with D possibly TRBD1 on 5 matching bases. CDR3 size: 14 residues. Germline loops: CDR1 WSHSY, CDR2 SAAADI. The V gene lost 8 bases and the J gene lost 0 bases, with 11 bases spanning the gap. The CDR3 is CASVLGPSYNEQFF. The CDR3 DNA is TGCGCCAGCGTTTTGGGGCCCTCCTACAATGAGCAGTTCTTC.

The gene calls are TRBV15 and TRBJ1-5; D is perhaps TRBD1 (6 bases). This CDR3 has 14 amino acids. V was shortened by 3 bases and J by 7 bases, with 13 bases between the two germline ends. Germline CDR1 LNHNV, CDR2 YYDKDF (reference sequence). In nucleotides, the CDR3 is TGTGCCACCAGCAGCCATCTACAGGGCCAGCCCCAGCATTTT. Its protein product is CATSSHLQGQPQHF.

A few counts support this clone. V is TRBV27 and J is TRBJ2-2; D is perhaps TRBD2 (5 bases). Germline values: CDR1 MNHEY, CDR2 SMNVEV (reference sequence). V was shortened by 7 bases and J by 3 bases, with 15 bases between the two germline ends. This CDR3 has 15 residues. As DNA, the CDR3 is TGTGCCAGCAATTACTACGCGGGTCACACCGGGGAGCTGTTTTTT. Its protein is CASNYYAGHTGELFF.

The chain links TRBV7-3 to TRBJ1-1, with TRBD1 as a possible D gene (6 bases). CDR1 SGHTA and CDR2 FQGTGA come from the germline V gene. Trimming took 0 bases from V and 5 from J, leaving 16 bases between them. This CDR3 is 16 amino acids long. CDR3 coding DNA: TGTGCCAGCAGCTTAACGTCGGGCACAGGGCTGACTGAAGCTTTCTTT. This translates into CASSLTSGTGLTEAFF. Filled out from reference TRBV7-3 and TRBJ1-1, the complete variable domain reads GAGVSQTPSNKVTEKGKYVELRCDPISGHTALYWYRQSLGQGPEFLIYFQGTGAADDSGLPNDRFFAVRPEGSVSTLKIQRTERGDSAVYLCASSLTSGTGLTEAFFGQGTRLTVV.

This clone has only one observation. V and J are TRBV5-1 and TRBJ1-2, with D perhaps TRBD1 (6 bases). The germline V gene encodes CDR1 SGHRS and CDR2 YFSETQ. V dropped 1 base and J dropped 6 bases, with 7 bases sitting between them. This CDR3 spans 12 amino acids. The CDR3 spells CASSLNRDGYTF. The CDR3 DNA sequence: TGCGCCAGCAGCTTGAACAGGGATGGCTACACCTTC. Supplemented by reference TRBV5-1 and TRBJ1-2, the full variable domain reads KAGVTQTPRYLIKTRGQQVTLSCSPISGHRSVSWYQQTPGQGLQFLFEYFSETQRNKGNFPGRFSGRQFSNSRSEMNVSTLELGDSALYLCASSLNRDGYTFGSGTRLTVV.

The J gene is TRBJ1-2, the V gene TRBV29-1, with D perhaps matching TRBD1 (5 bases). Germline assignment: CDR1 SQVTM and CDR2 ANQGSEA. CDR3 length equals 14 residues. Trimming cost V 7 bases and J 4 bases, with 19 bases left between them. The CDR3 is CSAPRGTGGYGYTF. As DNA, the CDR3 is TGCAGCGCTCCTAGGGGCACAGGCGGCTATGGCTACACCTTC.

The V and J genes are TRBV19 and TRBJ2-7; no definite D call. This CDR3 region has 11 residues. CDR1 is LNHDA and CDR2 is SQIVND in the germline V gene (reference sequence). V lost 4 bases to trimming and J lost 4 bases, with 5 bases between them. The CDR3 loop reads CASSTPYEQYF. The CDR3 nucleotides are TGTGCCAGTAGTACCCCGTACGAGCAGTACTTC.

In its sample, this clone was seen once. The chain combines TRBV9 with TRBJ2-1, with 7 positions matching TRBD2. Losses at the gene ends were 0 bases for V and 4 bases for J; bases not matched to a gene: 7. The germline V gene encodes CDR1 SGDLS and CDR2 YYNGEE. This CDR3 comprises 16 residues. The CDR3 bases are TGTGCCAGCAGCGTAGGTGGCGGGAGCGGATACAATGAGCAGTTCTTC. Translation: CASSVGGGSGYNEQFF. The full variable domain, with the rest looked up from reference TRBV9 and TRBJ2-1, is DSGVTQTPKHLITATGQRVTLRCSPRSGDLSVYWYQQSLDQGLQFLIQYYNGEERAKGNILERFSAQQFPDLHSELNLSSLELGDSALYFCASSVGGGSGYNEQFFGPGTRLTVL.